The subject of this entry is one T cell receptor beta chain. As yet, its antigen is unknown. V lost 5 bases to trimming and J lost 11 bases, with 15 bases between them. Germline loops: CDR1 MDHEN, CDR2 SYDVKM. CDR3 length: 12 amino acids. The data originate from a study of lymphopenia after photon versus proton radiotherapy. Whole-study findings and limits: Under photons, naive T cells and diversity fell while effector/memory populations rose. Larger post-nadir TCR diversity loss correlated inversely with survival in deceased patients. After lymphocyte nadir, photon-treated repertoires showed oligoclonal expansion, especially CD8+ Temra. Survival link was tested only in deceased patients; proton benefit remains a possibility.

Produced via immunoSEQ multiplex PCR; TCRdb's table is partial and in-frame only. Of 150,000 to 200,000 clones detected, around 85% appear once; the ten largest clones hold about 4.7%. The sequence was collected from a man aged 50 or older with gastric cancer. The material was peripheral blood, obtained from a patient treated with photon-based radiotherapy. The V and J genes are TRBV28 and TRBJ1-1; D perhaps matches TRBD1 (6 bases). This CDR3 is CASSKTGRVAFF. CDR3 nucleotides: TGTGCCAGCAGTAAAACAGGGCGTGTGGCTTTCTTT.